The 28 T cell receptor beta chains below were found in one sample sequenced in a study of T cell responses to AZD1222 COVID-19 vaccine. The protocol was immunoSEQ multiplex PCR, while the TCRdb copy is restricted to in-frame clones and leaves out a portion. This sample has 120,000 or so clones, with about nine tenths found just once. This specimen consisted of peripheral blood, obtained on day 0 of AZD1222 vaccination. These receptor sequences come from an adult in good health.

The chain couples TRBV7-3 to TRBJ1-2, with D uncertain. The germline gives CDR1 SGHTA, CDR2 FQGTGA. Trimming left V 5 bases short and J 5 bases short, with 12 bases between. CDR3 size: 13 residues. CDR3 nucleotide sequence: TGTGCCAGCAGCCTGGAGCCGGGTTATGGCTACACCTTC. Its protein product is CASSLEPGYGYTF.

The V and J genes are TRBV6-4 and TRBJ2-7, with 10 positions matching TRBD1. CDR1 is MRHNA and CDR2 is SNTAGT in the germline V gene. V lost 5 bases, J lost 4 bases, and 11 bases stayed unmatched. CDR3 length equals 16 residues. CDR3 sequence (DNA): TGTGCCAGCAGTCTTCCTCCCGGGACAGGGGTATACGAGCAGTACTTC. Its translation: CASSLPPGTGVYEQYF.

This chain links TRBV6-1 with TRBJ1-1; D call uncertain. The CDR3 loop spans 16 amino acids. V lost 4 bases, J lost 0 bases, and 15 bases lay in between. Germline CDR1 reads MNHNS; CDR2 reads SASEGT. The CDR3 protein is CASSGTPYGVNTEAFF. CDR3 in DNA: TGTGCCAGCAGTGGGACCCCGTACGGGGTGAACACTGAAGCTTTCTTT.

Here the CDR3 reads CSVPGYSYEQYF. CDR3 DNA: TGCAGCGTCCCGGGATACTCCTACGAGCAGTACTTC. V is TRBV29-1 and J is TRBJ2-7; the D gene is possibly TRBD2 (5 bases). The CDR3 totals 12 residues. Trimming took off 6 bases at V and 0 bases at J, with 9 bases between the two ends. Germline assignment: CDR1 SQVTM and CDR2 ANQGSEA.

The chain combines TRBV5-1 with TRBJ2-2; D ambiguous. The CDR3 extends over 13 amino acids. The V and J ends lost 1 base and 1 base respectively, with 2 bases between them. Germline V lookup: CDR1 SGHRS, CDR2 YFSETQ. The CDR3: CASSLRNTGELFF. The CDR3 DNA is TGCGCCAGCAGCTTGAGGAACACCGGGGAGCTGTTTTTT.

V usage is TRBV7-2 and J usage is TRBJ2-5; 12 bases line up with TRBD2. Unmatched junction bases numbered 4, after V lost 0 bases and J lost 2 bases. CDR1 is SGHTA and CDR2 is FQGNSA in the germline V gene. The CDR3 is 17 amino acids. In nucleotides, the CDR3 is TGTGCCAGCAGCTTAGCCCTAGCGGGGGGGAAACAAGAGACCCAGTACTTC. It specifies CASSLALAGGKQETQYF.

This clone was counted a single time. This sequence joins TRBV6-6 and TRBJ2-1; 9 nucleotides match TRBD2. V shed 2 bases and J 3 bases; nucleotides not matched to a gene: 5. The germline V gene has CDR1 MNHNY and CDR2 SVGAGI (reference sequence). The CDR3 contains 16 residues. Written as DNA, the CDR3 is TGTGCCAGCAGTTACGTGGCGGGAGGGTTCTACAATGAGCAGTTCTTC. As protein: CASSYVAGGFYNEQFF.

This clone was counted only a few times. The V call is TRBV24-1, the J call TRBJ1-2; D uncertain. Germline assignment: CDR1 KGHDR and CDR2 SFDVKD. V was shortened by 4 bases and J by 4 bases, with 12 bases between the two germline ends. The CDR3 sequence is 14 residues long. CDR3 protein: CATSDLQTSYGYTF. CDR3 bases: TGTGCCACCAGTGACCTTCAAACCTCCTATGGCTACACCTTC.

V gene TRBV3-1 (or the pseudogene TRBV3-2) combines with J gene TRBJ2-3; 7 bases align to TRBD2. Germline assignment: CDR1 LGHDT and CDR2 YNNKEL (reference sequence). The CDR3 contains 11 residues. V trimming: 7 bases; J trimming: 14 bases; junction bases outside the gene matches: 9. The chain's CDR3 is CASTVGTKMYF. The CDR3 nucleotides are TGTGCCAGCACCGTGGGGACTAAAATGTATTTT.

V gene TRBV6-5 combines with J gene TRBJ1-1; D remains ambiguous. Trimming pared 5 bases from V and 8 bases from J, leaving 18 bases between. CDR1 MNHEY and CDR2 SVGAGI come from the germline V gene. CDR3 length: 14 amino acids. CDR3 residues: CASSRPTATSEAFF. The CDR3 nucleotides read TGTGCCAGCAGTAGACCGACGGCCACCTCCGAAGCTTTCTTT.

The chain combines TRBV9 with TRBJ2-5, with a tentative D call TRBD1 (6 bases). This CDR3 has 14 residues. Germline CDR1 and CDR2: SGDLS and YYNGEE. The germline V and J ends were trimmed by 1 base and 5 bases, with 12 bases remaining between them. CDR3 sequence: CASSVTGRGETQYF. The CDR3 DNA follows: TGTGCCAGCAGCGTAACAGGGAGAGGGGAGACCCAGTACTTC.

V is TRBV5-1 and J is TRBJ2-1; D not resolved. Per germline, CDR1 SGHRS and CDR2 YFSETQ. Trimming pared 0 bases from V and 5 bases from J, leaving 6 bases between. The CDR3 covers 13 residues. The CDR3 DNA reads TGCGCCAGCAGCTTGGGAACGAACAATGAGCAGTTCTTC. It translates to CASSLGTNNEQFF.

This sequence joins TRBV6-2 or TRBV6-3 and TRBJ1-5; 8 positions agree with TRBD1. The germline gives CDR1 MNHEY, CDR2 SVGEGT. This CDR3 contains 18 residues. The J segment lost 4 bases and the V segment lost 4 bases, leaving 15 bases of the junction unmatched. The CDR3: CASSWDRRRGIRNQPQHF. The CDR3 DNA reads as TGTGCCAGCAGTTGGGACAGGCGGCGGGGAATTCGGAATCAGCCCCAGCATTTT.

This chain joins TRBV19 and TRBJ2-7, with 7 bases aligning to TRBD2. The CDR3 is 15 amino acids. Trimming cost V 4 bases and J 2 bases; bases outside gene matches: 8. CDR1 is LNHDA, CDR2 SQIVND, per germline (reference sequence). In nucleotides, the CDR3 is TGTGCCAGTAGTAAGGGTTCGGCGGGGGCCTACGAGCAGTACTTC. This gives the protein CASSKGSAGAYEQYF.

CDR3 in amino acids: CSATTDTQYF. CDR3 nucleotides: TGCAGTGCTACCACAGATACGCAGTATTTT. The gene calls are TRBV20-1 and TRBJ2-3; D is uncertain. This CDR3 comprises 10 residues. The ends were cut back, 4 bases at V and 2 bases at J, with 1 base in the middle. The V gene's germline CDR1 is DFQATT and CDR2 SNEGSKA (reference sequence).

The V and J genes are TRBV18 and TRBJ2-3; D unclear. Germline V gives CDR1 KGHSH, CDR2 LQKENI. V was clipped by 2 bases and J by 2 bases, with 11 bases between them. The CDR3 is made up of 15 amino acids. Here the CDR3 reads CASSPGSSNTDTQYF. The DNA of the CDR3 is TGTGCCAGCTCACCAGGTAGCTCAAACACAGATACGCAGTATTTT.

This clone was counted a single time. The chain employs TRBV19 and TRBJ1-1; D is possibly TRBD1 (5 bases). The CDR3 loop spans 13 amino acids. V dropped 4 bases and J dropped 3 bases, with 9 bases sitting between them. Germline CDR1 and CDR2: LNHDA and SQIVND (reference sequence). The CDR3 nucleotides are TGTGCCAGTAGTACAACCAGGGACACTGAAGCTTTCTTT. This translates into CASSTTRDTEAFF.

The V gene is TRBV4-2, the J gene TRBJ2-2, with 7 bases lining up with TRBD2. J lost 2 bases, V lost 1 base, and 16 bases had no gene match. The CDR3 totals 20 residues. The V gene's germline CDR1 is LGHNA and CDR2 YNFKEQ. The CDR3 bases are TGTGCCAGCAGCCAAGGGGAGGTGCCCATGTCGGGACTAAACACCGGGGAGCTGTTTTTT. Protein sequence: CASSQGEVPMSGLNTGELFF.

Comments on this clone: At the DNA level, this CDR3 is encoded by other sequences in the same sample as well. The chain uses TRBV7-9 and TRBJ2-3; D not certain. The CDR3 is 14 residues long. Germline values: CDR1 SEHNR, CDR2 FQNEAQ (reference sequence). Trimming shortened V by 1 base and J by 2 bases, and 7 bases separated the two germline ends. In DNA, the CDR3 is TGTGCCAGCAGCTTAGAGGGTTCCACAGATACGCAGTATTTT. Protein: CASSLEGSTDTQYF.

The CDR3 loop reads CASRKGTGGNQPQHF. CDR3 DNA: TGTGCCAGCAGGAAGGGGACAGGGGGCAATCAGCCCCAGCATTTT. V usage is TRBV2 and J usage is TRBJ1-5; 10 bases agree with TRBD1. This CDR3 has 15 amino acids. Germline assignment: CDR1 SNHLY and CDR2 FYNNEI. J gave up 2 bases and V 6 bases, and 4 bases lay outside the gene matches.

This chain connects TRBV7-2 to TRBJ1-2, with 11 bases identical to TRBD1. Per germline, CDR1 SGHTA and CDR2 FQGNSA. The CDR3 has 15 residues. The J segment lost 4 bases and the V segment lost 1 base, leaving 2 bases of the junction unmatched. The CDR3 nucleotides read TGTGCCAGCAGCTTAGATGGGACAGGGGGCTATGGCTACACCTTC. It is translated as CASSLDGTGGYGYTF. The full variable domain, in which reference TRBV7-2 and TRBJ1-2 provide the parts outside the CDR3, is GAGVSQSPSNKVTEKGKDVELRCDPISGHTALYWYRQSLGQGLEFLIYFQGNSAPDKSGLPSDRFSAERTGGSVSTLTIQRTQQEDSAVYLCASSLDGTGGYGYTFGSGTRLTVV.

The genes are TRBV7-2 and TRBJ2-7; TRBD2 aligns across 7 bases. CDR3 length equals 14 residues. In germline, CDR1 is SGHTA, CDR2 FQGNSA. J lost 6 bases, V lost 1 base, and 6 bases had no gene match. The CDR3 nucleotides read TGTGCCAGCAGCTTAGAGGGAGGGCCAGGCGAGCAGTACTTC. Translating it yields CASSLEGGPGEQYF.

This clone was observed once. The chain joins TRBV27 to TRBJ1-1, with D possibly being TRBD1 (5 bases). The germline V gene encodes CDR1 MNHEY and CDR2 SMNVEV (reference sequence). This CDR3 has 15 residues. Trimming stripped 1 base from V and 3 bases from J, with 12 bases between. The CDR3 DNA follows: TGTGCCAGCAGTTTATTATCGGGGGTGCACACTGAAGCTTTCTTT. It is translated as CASSLLSGVHTEAFF.

This chain joins TRBV19 and TRBJ1-5; a possible D gene is TRBD1 (5 bases). Germline loops: CDR1 LNHDA, CDR2 SQIVND (reference sequence). CDR3 length: 18 residues. V dropped 1 base and J dropped 4 bases, with 20 bases sitting between them. CDR3 residues: CASSIGGIRFPFNQPQHF. CDR3 bases: TGTGCCAGTAGTATAGGGGGGATACGGTTCCCGTTTAATCAGCCCCAGCATTTT.

The J gene is TRBJ2-2, the V gene TRBV2, with TRBD2 matching 10 bases. The V gene end was trimmed by 9 bases and the J gene end by 0 bases; junction bases not matched to a gene: 4. This CDR3 is built from 15 residues. Germline CDR1 is SNHLY and CDR2 is FYNNEI. This CDR3 reads CASLAGGTNTGELFF. DNA for the CDR3: TGTGCCAGTTTAGCGGGAGGAACGAACACCGGGGAGCTGTTTTTT.

This clone was recorded a few times. The rearrangement joins TRBV29-1 to TRBJ1-2; 8 positions match TRBD1. CDR3 size: 13 residues. Looked up from germline, CDR1 is SQVTM and CDR2 is ANQGSEA. V was pared by 7 bases and J by 5 bases, with 9 bases of the junction left unmatched. CDR3 DNA: TGCAGCGCTACCGACAGGGGCGTATATGGCTACACCTTC. This encodes CSATDRGVYGYTF.

The chain combines TRBV28 with TRBJ1-4; perhaps TRBD1 as D (6 bases). Deletions cut 5 bases from V and 8 bases from J, with 15 bases between. Germline CDR1 reads MDHEN; CDR2 reads SYDVKM. This CDR3 comprises 14 residues. Here the CDR3 reads CASSGPGVYEKLFF. In DNA, the CDR3 is TGTGCCAGCAGTGGACCAGGGGTGTACGAAAAACTGTTTTTT.

The V and J genes are TRBV5-1 and TRBJ2-5, with D uncertain. Germline values: CDR1 SGHRS, CDR2 YFSETQ. The CDR3 consists of 14 residues. Trimming removed 2 bases at V and 2 bases at J, with 10 bases between. The CDR3 spells CASSLGSTQETQYF. The CDR3 DNA follows: TGCGCCAGCAGCTTAGGCAGTACTCAAGAGACCCAGTACTTC.